The rows below give T cell receptor beta chains drawn from one sample of a study of shared T cell receptors in the human thymus. Sequencing used immunoSEQ multiplex PCR; TCRdb keeps in-frame clones, though not all of them. The table has hundreds of thousands of clones, over 75% seen once. The sample was also linked to a second study, of human thymus T cells.

Sequencing was performed on thymocytes. Every receptor here comes from a boy under two years old with a congenital heart defect. Both conserved end residues are part of each CDR3. The order of the fields is CDR3 DNA, CDR3 protein, D gene, J gene, clone size, V gene. The D gene is left open where the match is weak. The size of a clone is reported for some rows only, either as once, few or many, or as a class for expanded clones.

CDR3 DNA: TGTGCCAGCGGAAGCGGACAGCCCCGTCAGTACTTC; CDR3 protein: CASGSGQPRQYF; D gene: -; J gene: TRBJ2-4; clone size: once; V gene: TRBV6-1
CDR3 DNA: TGTGCCAGCAGCACCGGACAGACGTTTAATGAAAAACTGTTTTTT; CDR3 protein: CASSTGQTFNEKLFF; D gene: -; J gene: TRBJ1-4; clone size: -; V gene: TRBV27
CDR3 DNA: TGTGCCAGCAGCCCAGCGACGGGGAATGAGCAGTTCTTC; CDR3 protein: CASSPATGNEQFF; D gene: -; J gene: TRBJ2-1; clone size: -; V gene: TRBV6-6
CDR3 DNA: TGTGCCAGCACCGCGGCCTCACCGCGGGACGAGCAGTACTTC; CDR3 protein: CASTAASPRDEQYF; D gene: -; J gene: TRBJ2-7; clone size: -; V gene: TRBV27
CDR3 DNA: TGTGCCAGCAGCTTTGAGGACAGGGGGCCCCTCTACGAGCAGTACTTC; CDR3 protein: CASSFEDRGPLYEQYF; D gene: TRBD1; J gene: TRBJ2-7; clone size: few; V gene: TRBV5-4
CDR3 DNA: TGTGCCAGCAGTCGCCATTGCCTAGGATCCTACAATGAGCAGTTCTTC; CDR3 protein: CASSRHCLGSYNEQFF; D gene: -; J gene: TRBJ2-1; clone size: -; V gene: TRBV7-8
CDR3 DNA: TGCGCCAGCAGTCAGTCCGGGACTAGCGGGAGGATCTACAATGAGCAGTTCTTC; CDR3 protein: CASSQSGTSGRIYNEQFF; D gene: TRBD2; J gene: TRBJ2-1; clone size: -; V gene: TRBV23-1
CDR3 DNA: TGTGCCAGCAGTTACGGCGTGGGAGCGGATTCTGAGCAGTACTTC; CDR3 protein: CASSYGVGADSEQYF; D gene: -; J gene: TRBJ2-7; clone size: -; V gene: TRBV6-5
CDR3 DNA: TGTGCCAGCAGCTCGGGACAAGGAGAGACCCAGTACTTC; CDR3 protein: CASSSGQGETQYF; D gene: -; J gene: TRBJ2-5; clone size: -; V gene: TRBV5-4
CDR3 DNA: TGTGCCACCCGGGGGGATTCGCAAGAGACCCAGTACTTC; CDR3 protein: CATRGDSQETQYF; D gene: TRBD2; J gene: TRBJ2-5; clone size: -; V gene: TRBV27
CDR3 DNA: TGTGCCAGCAGCTTGGAAACAGGGTCTGTCAATCAGCCCCAGCATTTT; CDR3 protein: CASSLETGSVNQPQHF; D gene: -; J gene: TRBJ1-5; clone size: -; V gene: TRBV5-8
CDR3 DNA: TGTGCCAGCAGCTCTCCGGAGGTAGAGACCCAGTACTTC; CDR3 protein: CASSSPEVETQYF; D gene: -; J gene: TRBJ2-5; clone size: once; V gene: TRBV5-8